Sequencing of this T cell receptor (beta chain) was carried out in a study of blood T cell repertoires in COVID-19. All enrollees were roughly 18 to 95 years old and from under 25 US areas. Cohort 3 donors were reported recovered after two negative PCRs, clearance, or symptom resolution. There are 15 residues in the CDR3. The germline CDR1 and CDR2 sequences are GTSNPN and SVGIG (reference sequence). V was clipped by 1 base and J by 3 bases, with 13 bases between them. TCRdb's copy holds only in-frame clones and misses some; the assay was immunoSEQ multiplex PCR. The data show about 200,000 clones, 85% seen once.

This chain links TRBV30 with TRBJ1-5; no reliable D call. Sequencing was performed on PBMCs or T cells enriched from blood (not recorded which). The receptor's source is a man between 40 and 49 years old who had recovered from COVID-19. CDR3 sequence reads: CAWSATGGFNQPQHF. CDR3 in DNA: TGTGCCTGGAGTGCCACGGGAGGGTTCAATCAGCCCCAGCATTTT.